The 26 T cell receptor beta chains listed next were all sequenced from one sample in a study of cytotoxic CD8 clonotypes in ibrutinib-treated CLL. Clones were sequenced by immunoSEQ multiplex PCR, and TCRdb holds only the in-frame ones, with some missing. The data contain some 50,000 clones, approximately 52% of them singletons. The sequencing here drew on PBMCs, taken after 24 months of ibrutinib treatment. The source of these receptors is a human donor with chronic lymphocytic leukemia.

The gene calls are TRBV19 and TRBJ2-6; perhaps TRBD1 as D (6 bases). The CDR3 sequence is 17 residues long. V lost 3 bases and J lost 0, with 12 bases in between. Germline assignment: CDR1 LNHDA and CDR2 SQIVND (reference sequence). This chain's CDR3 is CASSIQGPFSGANVLTF. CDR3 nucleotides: TGTGCCAGTAGTATCCAGGGGCCATTCTCTGGGGCCAACGTCCTGACTTTC.

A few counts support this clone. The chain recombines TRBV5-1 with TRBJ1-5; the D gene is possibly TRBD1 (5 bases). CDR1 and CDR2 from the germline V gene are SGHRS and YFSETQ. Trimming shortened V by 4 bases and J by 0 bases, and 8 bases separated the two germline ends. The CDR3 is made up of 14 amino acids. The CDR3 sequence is CASSDSPSNQPQHF. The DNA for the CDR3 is TGCGCCAGCAGCGACAGTCCTAGCAATCAGCCCCAGCATTTT.

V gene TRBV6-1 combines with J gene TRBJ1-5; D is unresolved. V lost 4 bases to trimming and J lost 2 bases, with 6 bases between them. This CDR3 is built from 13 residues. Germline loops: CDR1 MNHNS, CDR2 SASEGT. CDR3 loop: CASSVQGNQPQHF. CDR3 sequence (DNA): TGTGCCAGCAGTGTGCAGGGCAATCAGCCCCAGCATTTT.

CDR3 loop: CASLKRGAGNTEAFF. CDR3 in DNA: TGTGCCAGTCTTAAAAGGGGGGCCGGGAACACTGAAGCTTTCTTT. The chain couples TRBV19 to TRBJ1-1; TRBD1 is a possible D gene (6 bases). V gave up 8 bases and J gave up 1 base, with 17 bases separating them. The germline V gene has CDR1 LNHDA and CDR2 SQIVND (reference sequence). This CDR3 has 15 residues.

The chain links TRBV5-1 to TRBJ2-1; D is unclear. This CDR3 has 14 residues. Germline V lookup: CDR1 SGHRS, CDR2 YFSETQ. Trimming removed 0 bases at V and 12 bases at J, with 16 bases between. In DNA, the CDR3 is TGCGCCAGCAGCTTGGCCCGACCTGACGACGGGCAGTTCTTC. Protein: CASSLARPDDGQFF.

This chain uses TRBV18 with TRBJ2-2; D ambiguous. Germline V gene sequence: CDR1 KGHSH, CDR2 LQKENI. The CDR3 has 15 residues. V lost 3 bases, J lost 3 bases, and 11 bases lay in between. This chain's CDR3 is CASSPVRSDTGELFF. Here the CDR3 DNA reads TGTGCCAGCTCACCTGTCAGGTCGGACACCGGGGAGCTGTTTTTT.

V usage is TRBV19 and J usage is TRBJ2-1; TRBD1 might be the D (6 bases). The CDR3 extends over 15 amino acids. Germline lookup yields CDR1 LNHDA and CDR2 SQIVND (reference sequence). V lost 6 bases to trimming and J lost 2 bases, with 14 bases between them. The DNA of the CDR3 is TGTGCCAGTAGGGAGCAGCAGGGGACCTACAATGAGCAGTTCTTC. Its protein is CASREQQGTYNEQFF. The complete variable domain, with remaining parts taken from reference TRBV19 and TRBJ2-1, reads DGGITQSPKYLFRKEGQNVTLSCEQNLNHDAMYWYRQDPGQGLRLIYYSQIVNDFQKGDIAEGYSVSREKKESFPLTVTSAQKNPTAFYLCASREQQGTYNEQFFGPGTRLTVL.

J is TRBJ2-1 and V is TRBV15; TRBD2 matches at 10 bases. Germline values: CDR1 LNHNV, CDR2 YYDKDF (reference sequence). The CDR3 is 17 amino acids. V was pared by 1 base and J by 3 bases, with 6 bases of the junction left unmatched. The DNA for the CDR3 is TGTGCCACCAGCAGAGGCACCCGGACTAGCGGCTACAATGAGCAGTTCTTC. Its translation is CATSRGTRTSGYNEQFF.

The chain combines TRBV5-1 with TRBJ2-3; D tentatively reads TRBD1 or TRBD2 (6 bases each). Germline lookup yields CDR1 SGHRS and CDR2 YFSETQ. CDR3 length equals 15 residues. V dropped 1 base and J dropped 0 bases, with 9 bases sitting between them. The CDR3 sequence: CASSLWGASTDTQYF. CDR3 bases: TGCGCCAGCAGCTTGTGGGGGGCTAGCACAGATACGCAGTATTTT. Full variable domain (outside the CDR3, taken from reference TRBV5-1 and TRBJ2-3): KAGVTQTPRYLIKTRGQQVTLSCSPISGHRSVSWYQQTPGQGLQFLFEYFSETQRNKGNFPGRFSGRQFSNSRSEMNVSTLELGDSALYLCASSLWGASTDTQYFGPGTRLTVL.

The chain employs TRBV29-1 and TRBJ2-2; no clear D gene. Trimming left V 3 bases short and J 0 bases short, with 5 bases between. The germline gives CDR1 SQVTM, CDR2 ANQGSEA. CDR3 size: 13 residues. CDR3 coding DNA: TGCAGCGTTGATACAGCGAACACCGGGGAGCTGTTTTTT. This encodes CSVDTANTGELFF.

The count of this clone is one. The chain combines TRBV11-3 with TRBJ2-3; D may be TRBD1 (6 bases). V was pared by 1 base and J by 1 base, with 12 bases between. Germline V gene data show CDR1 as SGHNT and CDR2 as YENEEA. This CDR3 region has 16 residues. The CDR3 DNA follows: TGTGCCAGCAGCTTAGGATCACGACAGGGCACAGATACGCAGTATTTT. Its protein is CASSLGSRQGTDTQYF.

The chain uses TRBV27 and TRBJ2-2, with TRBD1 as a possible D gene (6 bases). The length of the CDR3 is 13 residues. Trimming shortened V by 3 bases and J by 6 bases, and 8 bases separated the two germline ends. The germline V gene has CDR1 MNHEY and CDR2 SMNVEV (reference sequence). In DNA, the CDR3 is TGTGCCAGCAGTTTGGGGGCGGCCGGGGAGCTGTTTTTT. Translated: CASSLGAAGELFF.

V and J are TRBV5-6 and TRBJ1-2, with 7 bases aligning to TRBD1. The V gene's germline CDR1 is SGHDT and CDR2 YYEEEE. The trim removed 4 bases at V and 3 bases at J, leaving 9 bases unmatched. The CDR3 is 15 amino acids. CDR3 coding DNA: TGTGCCAGCAGCGAAACAGGGGACGGCGACTATGGCTACACCTTC. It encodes CASSETGDGDYGYTF.

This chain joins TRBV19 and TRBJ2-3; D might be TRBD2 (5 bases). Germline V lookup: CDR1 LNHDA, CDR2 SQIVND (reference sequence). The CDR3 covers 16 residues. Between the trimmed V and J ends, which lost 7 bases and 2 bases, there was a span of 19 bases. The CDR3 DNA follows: TGTGCCAGTATAGACACGAAAGCGGACGCCACAGATACGCAGTATTTT. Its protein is CASIDTKADATDTQYF. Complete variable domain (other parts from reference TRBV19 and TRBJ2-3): DGGITQSPKYLFRKEGQNVTLSCEQNLNHDAMYWYRQDPGQGLRLIYYSQIVNDFQKGDIAEGYSVSREKKESFPLTVTSAQKNPTAFYLCASIDTKADATDTQYFGPGTRLTVL.

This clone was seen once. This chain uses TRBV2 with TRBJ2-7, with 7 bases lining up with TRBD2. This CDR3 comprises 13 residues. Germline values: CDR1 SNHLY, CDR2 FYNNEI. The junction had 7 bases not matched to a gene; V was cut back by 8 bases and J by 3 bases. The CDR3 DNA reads TGTGCCAGCCGCCTAGCGGAAGACTACGAGCAGTACTTC. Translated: CASRLAEDYEQYF.

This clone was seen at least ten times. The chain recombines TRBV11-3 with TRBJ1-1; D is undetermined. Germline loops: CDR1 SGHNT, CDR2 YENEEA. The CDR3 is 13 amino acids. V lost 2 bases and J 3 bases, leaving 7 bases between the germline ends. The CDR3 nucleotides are TGTGCCAGCAGCTTAACCTCCTACACTGAAGCTTTCTTT. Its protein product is CASSLTSYTEAFF.

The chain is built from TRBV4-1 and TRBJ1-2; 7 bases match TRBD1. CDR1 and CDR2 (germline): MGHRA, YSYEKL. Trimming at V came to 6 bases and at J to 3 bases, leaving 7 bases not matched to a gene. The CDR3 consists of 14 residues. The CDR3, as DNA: TGCGCCAGCAGTACAGGGGAGGGCGACTATGGCTACACCTTC. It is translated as CASSTGEGDYGYTF.

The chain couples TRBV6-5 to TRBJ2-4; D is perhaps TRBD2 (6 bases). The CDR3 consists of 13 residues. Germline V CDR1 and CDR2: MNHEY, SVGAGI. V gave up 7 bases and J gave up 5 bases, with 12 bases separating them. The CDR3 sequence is CASTLGEENIQYF. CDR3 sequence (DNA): TGTGCCAGCACCCTAGGGGAGGAAAACATTCAGTACTTC.

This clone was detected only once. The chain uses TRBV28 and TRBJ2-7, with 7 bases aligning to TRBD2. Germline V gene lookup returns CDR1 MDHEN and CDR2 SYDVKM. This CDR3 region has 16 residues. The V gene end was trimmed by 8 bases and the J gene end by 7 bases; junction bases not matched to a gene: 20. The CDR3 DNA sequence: TGTGCCAGCGGGAGGGACCTAGCGTGGGTTTCAGGGGAGCAGTACTTC. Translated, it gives CASGRDLAWVSGEQYF.

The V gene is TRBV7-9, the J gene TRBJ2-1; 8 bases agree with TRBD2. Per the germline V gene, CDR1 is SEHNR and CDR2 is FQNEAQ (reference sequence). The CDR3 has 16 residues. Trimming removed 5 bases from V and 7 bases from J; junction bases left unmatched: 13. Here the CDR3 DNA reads TGTGCCAGCAGCCCGTTAGCGGGACTAGAGGGGAATGAGCAGTTCTTC. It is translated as CASSPLAGLEGNEQFF.

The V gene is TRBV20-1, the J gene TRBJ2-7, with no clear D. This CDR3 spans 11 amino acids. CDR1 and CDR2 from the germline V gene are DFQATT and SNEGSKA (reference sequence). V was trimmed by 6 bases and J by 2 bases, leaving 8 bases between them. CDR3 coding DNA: TGCAGTGCACCCGGTCCCTACGAGCAGTACTTC. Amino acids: CSAPGPYEQYF.

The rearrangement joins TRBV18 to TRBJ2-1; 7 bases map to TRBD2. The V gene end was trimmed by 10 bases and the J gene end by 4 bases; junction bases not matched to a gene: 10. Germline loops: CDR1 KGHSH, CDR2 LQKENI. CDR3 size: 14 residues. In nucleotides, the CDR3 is TGTGCCACCCATGGAGGTAGCGGGTACAATGAGCAGTTCTTC. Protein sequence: CATHGGSGYNEQFF.

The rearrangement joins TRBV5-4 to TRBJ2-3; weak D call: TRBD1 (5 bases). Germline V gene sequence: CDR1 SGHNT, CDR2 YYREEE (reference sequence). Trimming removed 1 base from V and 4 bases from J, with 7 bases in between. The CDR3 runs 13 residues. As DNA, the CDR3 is TGTGCCAGCAGCTTGACAGGCGCAGATACGCAGTATTTT. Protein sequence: CASSLTGADTQYF.

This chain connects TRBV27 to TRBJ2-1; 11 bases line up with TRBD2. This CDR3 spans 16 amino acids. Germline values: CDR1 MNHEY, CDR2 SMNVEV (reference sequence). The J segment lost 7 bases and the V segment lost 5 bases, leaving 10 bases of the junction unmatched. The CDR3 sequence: CASSVIAGGPLNEQFF. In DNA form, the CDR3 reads TGTGCCAGCAGTGTAATAGCGGGAGGGCCTCTAAATGAGCAGTTCTTC.

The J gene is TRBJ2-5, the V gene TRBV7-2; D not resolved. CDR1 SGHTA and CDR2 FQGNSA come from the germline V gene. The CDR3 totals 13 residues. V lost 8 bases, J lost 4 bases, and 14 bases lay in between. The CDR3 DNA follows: TGTGCCAGCCGGAAAGGGTCGGGAGAGACCCAGTACTTC. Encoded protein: CASRKGSGETQYF.

The DNA of the CDR3 is TGTGCCTGGAGTTCCCTCAGGGGCACCGGGGAGCTGTTTTTT. Its translation is CAWSSLRGTGELFF. The V call is TRBV30, the J call TRBJ2-2; perhaps TRBD1 as D (6 bases). Germline assignment: CDR1 GTSNPN and CDR2 SVGIG (reference sequence). This CDR3 has 14 residues. Trimming left V 2 bases short and J 4 bases short, with 11 bases between.